This paragraph covers one T cell receptor (beta chain) sequence. Treatment of the sample: approximately 18 received Ad26.COV2.S at low or high dose, single or two shots; 5 received placebo; per-sample allocation not given. Day 63 after the first vaccine or placebo injection was the time point for sampling. The sample comes from a study of Ad26.COV2.S vaccination and SARS-CoV-2 variants. Overall study context: Ad26.COV2.S given intramuscularly, once or twice 56 days apart.

Some clones are missing from TCRdb's copy, which holds only in-frame ones; the method was immunoSEQ multiplex PCR. This table holds 250,000 to 300,000 clones, around 87% found once. The sample was peripheral blood, taken in a trial of Ad26.COV2.S vaccine versus placebo. This sequence originates from a person between 18 and 59 years old who received the Ad26.COV2.S COVID-19 vaccine or a placebo.

DNA for the CDR3: TGTGCCAGCAGCTCGGGGGGCACCTACGAGCAGTACTTC. It yields the protein CASSSGGTYEQYF. J is TRBJ2-7 and V is TRBV7-6; tentative D call: TRBD2 (7 bases). CDR3 length: 13 residues. Trimming pared 4 bases from V and 2 bases from J, leaving 9 bases between. Germline loops: CDR1 SGHVS, CDR2 FNYEAQ.